This TCR beta chain was sequenced in a study of CD8+ T cells in alopecia areata (dated by TCRdb to about 2018). Regarding the complete study: The treated patients, all with moderate-to-severe alopecia areata, were enrolled in an open-label pilot trial of oral tofacitinib given at 5 to 10 mg twice daily. Tofacitinib was administered for 6 to 18 months, and 6 months of follow-up off drug were then conducted to assess delayed response and recurrence. In both human patients and the C3H/HeJ mouse model, the study applied high-throughput TCRbeta sequencing to look at T cell clonal expansion in alopecia areata. On the human side, TCRbeta sequencing was run on scalp tissue and on sorted CD4+ and CD8+ peripheral blood T cells from healthy controls and from alopecia areata patients with either patchy or totalis/universalis disease. Biopsies were taken from tofacitinib-treated patients at baseline and at 4 and 24 weeks of treatment, and a later scalp biopsy was taken in several of the tofacitinib-treated patients. Scalp clonality was compared among normal scalp (n=4), patchy alopecia areata scalp (n=8), and alopecia totalis/universalis scalp (n=8). RNA was extracted with the PAXgene miRNA kit for fixed scalp, the miRNeasy kit for PBMCs, and the RNeasy kit for mouse skin. TCRbeta CDR3 regions were amplified by immunoSEQ multiplex PCR using 35 Vbeta forward and 13 Jbeta reverse primers. The full study reports these points: Unlike mouse skin, which is dominated by gammadelta T cells, normal human skin has resident alphabeta T cells that are also sequenced, and this complicates analysis of the scalp TCR repertoire. TCR sequences shared between patients were less clear than in mice, possibly partly because of HLA diversity in the patient population. Compared with normal scalp, lesional scalp, particularly in alopecia totalis/universalis, had higher clonality and more expanded CD8+ clones, which suggests antigenic drive.

The library was generated by the immunoSEQ multiplex PCR assay. RNA was extracted from all samples and reverse transcribed into cDNA as template for TCR sequencing. SuperScript III was used for first-strand cDNA synthesis, primed with a 2:1 mix of oligo-dT and random hexamers. A synthetic immune receptor repertoire was used to gauge amplification bias, and whatever bias remained was removed computationally. The original pipeline was this. Raw reads were preprocessed to remove errors, and CDR3 was defined by IMGT conventions from the conserved cysteine to phenylalanine. To get clonality, Shannon entropy was normalized by log2 of the number of productive unique TCRs and the result was subtracted from 1. Whether each scalp clone was CD4 or CD8 was inferred by checking scalp TCRbeta sequences against the CD4 and CD8 repertoires from sorted blood. TCRdb obtained this table from immuneACCESS and retained in-frame rearrangements with V and J assigned. These tables miss some clones; where compared with another copy, unresolved V genes account for less than half of the shortfall, and the remainder is unexplained. Clone size and the V and J calls come from that table; the DNA yielded D and trimming. This sample comprises roughly 150,000 clones, over 70% of them detected only once. Together, the top ten hold roughly 15% of the sample.

This clone occurred once. The antigen it binds to is not known. Qualities for individual bases were not recorded, and no much larger clone is one base off. In light of the paper, this sample's time point label describes: baseline before oral tofacitinib. Lesional scalp punch biopsies and peripheral blood were collected from alopecia areata patients. PBMCs were isolated by density centrifugation and stained for CD3, CD4 and CD8, after which CD4+ and CD8+ T cells were sorted on a FACSAria. CDR1 and CDR2 are drawn from the germline V gene: SGHVS, FQNEAQ. Relative to germline, V is 5 bases shorter and J is 4 bases shorter, with 5 bases between their ends. From the cysteine through the phenylalanine, the CDR3 covers 11 amino acids. Only the CDR3 portion is preserved as DNA: 33 bases, with reading frame beginning at the first base.

The sequence derives from a human donor with alopecia areata. Recombination connected TRBV7-8 to TRBJ1-1, with no D gene named confidently. Sequenced here: CD8+ T cells sorted from blood, sampled at week 0. The CDR3 sequence is CASSPITEAFF. The nucleotide sequence is TGTGCCAGCAGCCCAATCACTGAAGCTTTCTTT.